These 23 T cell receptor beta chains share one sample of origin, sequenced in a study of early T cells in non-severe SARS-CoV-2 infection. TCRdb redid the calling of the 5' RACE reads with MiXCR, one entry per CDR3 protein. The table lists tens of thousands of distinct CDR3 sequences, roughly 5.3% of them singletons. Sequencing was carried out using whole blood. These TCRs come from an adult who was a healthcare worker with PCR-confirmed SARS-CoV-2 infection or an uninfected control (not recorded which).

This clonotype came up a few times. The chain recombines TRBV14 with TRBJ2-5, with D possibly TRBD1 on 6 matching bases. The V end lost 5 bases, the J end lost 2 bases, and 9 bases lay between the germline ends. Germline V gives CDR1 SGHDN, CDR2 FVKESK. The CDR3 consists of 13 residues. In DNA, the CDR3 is TGTGCCAGCAGCGCGGACAGACAAGAGACCCAGTACTTC. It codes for CASSADRQETQYF.

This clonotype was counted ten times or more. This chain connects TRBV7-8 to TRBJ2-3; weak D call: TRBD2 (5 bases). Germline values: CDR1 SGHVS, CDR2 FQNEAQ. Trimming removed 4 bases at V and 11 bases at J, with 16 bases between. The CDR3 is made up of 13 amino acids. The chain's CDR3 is CASSSGLDAGQYF. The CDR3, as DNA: TGTGCCAGCAGCTCGGGTCTCGACGCGGGGCAGTATTTT. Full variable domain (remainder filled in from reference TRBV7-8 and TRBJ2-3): GAGVSQSPRYKVAKRGQDVALRCDPISGHVSLFWYQQALGQGPEFLTYFQNEAQLDKSGLPSDRFFAERPEGSVSTLKIQRTQQEDSAVYLCASSSGLDAGQYFGPGTRLTVL.

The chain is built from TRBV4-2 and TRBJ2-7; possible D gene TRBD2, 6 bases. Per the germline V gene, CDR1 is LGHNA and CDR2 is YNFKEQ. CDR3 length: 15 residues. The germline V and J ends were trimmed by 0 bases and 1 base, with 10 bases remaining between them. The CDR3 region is CASSQEDRGSYEQYF. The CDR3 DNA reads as TGTGCCAGCAGCCAAGAAGACCGGGGGTCCTACGAGCAGTACTTC.

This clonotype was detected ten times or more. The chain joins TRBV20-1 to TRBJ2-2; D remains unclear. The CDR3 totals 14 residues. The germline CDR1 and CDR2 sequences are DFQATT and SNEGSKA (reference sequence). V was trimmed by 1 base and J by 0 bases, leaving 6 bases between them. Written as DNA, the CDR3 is TGCAGTGCTAGAGTACATCCGAACACCGGGGAGCTGTTTTTT. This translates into CSARVHPNTGELFF.

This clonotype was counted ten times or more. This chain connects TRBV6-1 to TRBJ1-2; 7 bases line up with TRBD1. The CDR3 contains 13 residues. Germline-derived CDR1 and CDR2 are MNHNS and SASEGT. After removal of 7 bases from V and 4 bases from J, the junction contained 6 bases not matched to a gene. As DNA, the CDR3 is TGTGCCAGCATCCCGACAGGGACCTATGGCTACACCTTC. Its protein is CASIPTGTYGYTF.

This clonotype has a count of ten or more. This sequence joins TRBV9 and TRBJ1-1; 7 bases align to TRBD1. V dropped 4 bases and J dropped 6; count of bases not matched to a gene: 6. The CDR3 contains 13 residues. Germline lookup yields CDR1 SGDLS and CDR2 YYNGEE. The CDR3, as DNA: TGTGCCAGCAGCCCCCGACAGGGACCTGAAGCTTTCTTT. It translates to CASSPRQGPEAFF.

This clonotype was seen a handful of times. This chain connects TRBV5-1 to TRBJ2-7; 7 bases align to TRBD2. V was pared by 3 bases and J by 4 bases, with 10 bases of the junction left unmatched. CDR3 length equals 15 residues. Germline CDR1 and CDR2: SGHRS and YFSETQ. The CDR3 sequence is CASSSAGTTGYEQYF. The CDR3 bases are TGCGCCAGCAGCTCGGCAGGGACTACGGGTTACGAGCAGTACTTC.

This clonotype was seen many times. CDR3 loop: CASSLWGHSYEQYF. CDR3 DNA: TGTGCCAGCAGCTTGTGGGGGCACTCCTACGAGCAGTACTTC. V usage is TRBV5-6 and J usage is TRBJ2-7; D perhaps matches TRBD1 (6 bases). V gave up 1 base and J gave up 0 bases, with 8 bases separating them. This CDR3 comprises 14 residues. Germline V CDR1 and CDR2: SGHDT, YYEEEE.

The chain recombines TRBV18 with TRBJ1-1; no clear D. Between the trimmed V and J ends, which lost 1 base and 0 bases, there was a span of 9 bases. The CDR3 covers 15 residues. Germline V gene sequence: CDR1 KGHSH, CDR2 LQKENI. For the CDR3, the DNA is TGTGCCAGCTCACCACAGGGTCTTATGAACACTGAAGCTTTCTTT. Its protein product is CASSPQGLMNTEAFF.

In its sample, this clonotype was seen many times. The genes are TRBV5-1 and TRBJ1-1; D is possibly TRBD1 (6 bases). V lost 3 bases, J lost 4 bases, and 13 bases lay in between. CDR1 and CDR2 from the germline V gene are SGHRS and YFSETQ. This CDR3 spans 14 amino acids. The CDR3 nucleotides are TGCGCCAGCAGCTCCATACAGGGTTCCACTGAAGCTTTCTTT. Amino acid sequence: CASSSIQGSTEAFF.

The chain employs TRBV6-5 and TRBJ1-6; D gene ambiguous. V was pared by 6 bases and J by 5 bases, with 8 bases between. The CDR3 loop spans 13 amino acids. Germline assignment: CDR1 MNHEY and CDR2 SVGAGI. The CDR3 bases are TGTGCCAGCAGCAGGCCCGATAATTCACCCCTCCACTTT. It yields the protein CASSRPDNSPLHF.

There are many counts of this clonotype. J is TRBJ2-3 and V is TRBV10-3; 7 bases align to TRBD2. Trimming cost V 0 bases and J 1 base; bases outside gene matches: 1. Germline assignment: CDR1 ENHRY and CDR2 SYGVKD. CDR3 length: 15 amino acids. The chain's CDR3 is CAISESGGGTDTQYF. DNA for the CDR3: TGTGCCATCAGTGAGTCTGGGGGGGGCACAGATACGCAGTATTTT.

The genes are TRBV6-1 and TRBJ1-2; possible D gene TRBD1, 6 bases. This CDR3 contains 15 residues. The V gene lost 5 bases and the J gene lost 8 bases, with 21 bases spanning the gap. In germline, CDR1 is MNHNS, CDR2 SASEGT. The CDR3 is CASSYKSDSYRGYTF. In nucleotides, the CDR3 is TGTGCCAGCAGTTATAAGTCGGACAGCTACCGAGGCTACACCTTC.

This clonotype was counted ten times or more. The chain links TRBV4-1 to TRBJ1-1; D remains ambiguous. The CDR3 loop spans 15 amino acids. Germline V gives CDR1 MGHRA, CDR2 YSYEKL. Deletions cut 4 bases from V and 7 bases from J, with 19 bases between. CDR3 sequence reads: CASSLPDRTPIEAFF. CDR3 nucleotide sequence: TGCGCCAGCAGCCTCCCAGACCGTACACCGATTGAAGCTTTCTTT.

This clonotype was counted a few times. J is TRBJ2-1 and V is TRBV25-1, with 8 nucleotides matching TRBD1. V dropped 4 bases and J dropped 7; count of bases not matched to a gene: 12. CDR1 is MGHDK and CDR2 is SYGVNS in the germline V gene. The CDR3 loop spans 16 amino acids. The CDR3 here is CASSVTQGDGLNEQFF. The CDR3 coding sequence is TGTGCCAGCAGTGTAACACAGGGGGACGGGTTGAATGAGCAGTTCTTC.

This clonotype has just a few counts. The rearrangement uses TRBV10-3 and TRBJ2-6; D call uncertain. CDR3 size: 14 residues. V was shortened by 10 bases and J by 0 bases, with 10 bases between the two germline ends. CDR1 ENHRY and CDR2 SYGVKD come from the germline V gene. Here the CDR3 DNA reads TGTGCCACCGGTAGCTTCTCTGGGGCCAACGTCCTGACTTTC. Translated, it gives CATGSFSGANVLTF.

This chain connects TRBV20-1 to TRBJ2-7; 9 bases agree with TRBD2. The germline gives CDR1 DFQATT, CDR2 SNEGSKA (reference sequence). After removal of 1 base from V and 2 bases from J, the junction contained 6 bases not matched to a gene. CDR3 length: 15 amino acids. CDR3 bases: TGCAGTGCTAGAGCCCCTAGCGGGAACCCCTACGAGCAGTACTTC. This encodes CSARAPSGNPYEQYF.

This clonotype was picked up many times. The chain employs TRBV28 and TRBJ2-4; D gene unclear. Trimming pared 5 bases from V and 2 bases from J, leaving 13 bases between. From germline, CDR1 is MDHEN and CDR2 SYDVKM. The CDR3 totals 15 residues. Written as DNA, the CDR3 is TGTGCCAGCAGTCTACCGACGGAGACCAAAAACATTCAGTACTTC. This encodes CASSLPTETKNIQYF.

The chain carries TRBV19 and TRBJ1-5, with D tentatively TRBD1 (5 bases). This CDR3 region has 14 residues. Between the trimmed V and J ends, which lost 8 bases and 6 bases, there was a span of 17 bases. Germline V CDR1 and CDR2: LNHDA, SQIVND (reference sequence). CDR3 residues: CASQSVQGSQPQHF. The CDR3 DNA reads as TGTGCCAGTCAATCGGTGCAGGGCAGTCAGCCCCAGCATTTT.

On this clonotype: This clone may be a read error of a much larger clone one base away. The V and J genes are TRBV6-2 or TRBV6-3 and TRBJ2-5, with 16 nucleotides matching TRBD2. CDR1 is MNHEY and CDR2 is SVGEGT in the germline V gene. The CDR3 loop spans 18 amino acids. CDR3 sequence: CSSSYPGLAGGPGETQYF. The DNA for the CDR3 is TGTTCCAGCAGTTACCCGGGACTAGCGGGAGGGCCGGGAGAGACCCAGTACTTC.

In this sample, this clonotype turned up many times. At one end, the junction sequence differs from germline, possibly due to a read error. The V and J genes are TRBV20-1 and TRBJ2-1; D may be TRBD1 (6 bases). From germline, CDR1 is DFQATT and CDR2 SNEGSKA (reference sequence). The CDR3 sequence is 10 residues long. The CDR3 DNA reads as TGCAGTGCTCCCCTGGACAGCCAGGTCTTC. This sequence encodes CSAPLDSQVF.

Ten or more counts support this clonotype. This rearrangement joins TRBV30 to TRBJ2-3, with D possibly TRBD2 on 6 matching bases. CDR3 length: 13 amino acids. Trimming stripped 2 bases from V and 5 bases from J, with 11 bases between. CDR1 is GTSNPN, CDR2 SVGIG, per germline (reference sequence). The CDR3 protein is CAWSPWDLDTQYF. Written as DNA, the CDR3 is TGTGCCTGGAGTCCGTGGGACTTAGATACGCAGTATTTT.

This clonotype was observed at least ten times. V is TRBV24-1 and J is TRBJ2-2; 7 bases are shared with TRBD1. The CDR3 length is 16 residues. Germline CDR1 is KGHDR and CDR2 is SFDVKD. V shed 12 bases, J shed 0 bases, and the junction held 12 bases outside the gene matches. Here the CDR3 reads CAVGQELHANTGELFF. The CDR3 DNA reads TGTGCCGTCGGACAGGAATTACACGCGAACACCGGGGAGCTGTTTTTT.